This TCR beta chain was observed in a study of shared clonotypes between healthy human individuals. The wider study: Per donor, three plates held CD4 naive cells, three held CD4 memory, two held CD8 naive and one held CD8 memory.

Clones were sequenced by immunoSEQ multiplex PCR, and TCRdb holds only the in-frame ones, with some missing. The table records fewer than 1.6 million clones, less than 99% of them present only once. Those who donated, Caucasian adults without exception, all lived in Nashville, Tennessee. To note about this clone: Other DNA sequences in the sample encode the same CDR3.

The CDR3 loop spans 10 amino acids. V dropped 1 base and J dropped 4 bases, with 1 base sitting between them. Germline CDR1 is DFQATT and CDR2 is SNEGSKA (reference sequence). Sample: naive CD4+ T cells sorted from blood. Subset in this sample: CD45RA+ positively selected. The chain carries TRBV20-1 and TRBJ2-5, with D uncertain. The sequence was collected from a man aged 25-45 years in good health. The CDR3 DNA follows: TGCAGTGCTAGAGTAGAGACCCAGTACTTC. Residues: CSARVETQYF.